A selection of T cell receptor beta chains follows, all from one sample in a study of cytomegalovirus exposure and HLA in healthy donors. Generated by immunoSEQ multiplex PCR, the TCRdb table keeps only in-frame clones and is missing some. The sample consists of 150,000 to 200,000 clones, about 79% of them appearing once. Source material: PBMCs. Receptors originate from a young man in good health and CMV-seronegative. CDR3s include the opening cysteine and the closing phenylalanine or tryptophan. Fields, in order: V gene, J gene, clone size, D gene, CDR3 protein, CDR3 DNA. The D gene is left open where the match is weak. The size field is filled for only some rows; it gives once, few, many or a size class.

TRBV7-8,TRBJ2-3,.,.,CASSPSRLPVDTQYF,TGTGCCAGCAGCCCATCTAGGCTGCCCGTAGATACGCAGTATTTT
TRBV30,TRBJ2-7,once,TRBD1,CAWSGTGLGEQYF,TGTGCCTGGAGTGGGACAGGGCTCGGCGAGCAGTACTTC
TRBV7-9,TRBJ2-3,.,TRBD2,CASRGRGTYTDTQYF,TGTGCCAGCAGAGGGCGGGGGACCTACACAGATACGCAGTATTTT
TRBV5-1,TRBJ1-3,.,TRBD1,CASSLNGDRSSGNTIYF,TGCGCCAGCAGCTTGAACGGGGACAGGAGCTCTGGAAACACCATATATTTT
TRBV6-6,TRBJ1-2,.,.,CASSISDWGGYTF,TGTGCCAGCAGCATAAGTGACTGGGGCGGCTACACCTTC
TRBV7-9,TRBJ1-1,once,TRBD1,CASSFSGTGGTEAFF,TGTGCCAGCAGCTTCTCCGGGACAGGGGGAACTGAAGCTTTCTTT
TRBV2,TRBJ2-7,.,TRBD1,CASIQPGQGLYEQYF,TGTGCCAGCATTCAACCGGGACAGGGCCTATACGAGCAGTACTTC
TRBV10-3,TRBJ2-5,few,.,CAISEPGGQETQYF,TGTGCCATCAGTGAGCCCGGAGGGCAAGAGACCCAGTACTTC
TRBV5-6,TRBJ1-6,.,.,CASSLARGGDSPLHF,TGTGCCAGCAGCCTGGCGAGGGGGGGAGATTCACCCCTCCACTTT
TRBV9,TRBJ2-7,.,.,CASSPRQLSYEQYF,TGTGCCAGCAGCCCCCGACAGTTATCCTACGAGCAGTACTTC
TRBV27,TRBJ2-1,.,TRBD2,CASGLGFEQFF,TGTGCCAGCGGACTAGGGTTTGAGCAGTTCTTC
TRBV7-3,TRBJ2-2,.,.,CASSSTGSPGELFF,TGTGCCAGCAGCTCTACAGGGTCTCCCGGGGAGCTGTTTTTT
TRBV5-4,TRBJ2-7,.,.,CASSSLGGLHEQYF,TGTGCCAGCAGCTCGTTGGGGGGTCTCCACGAGCAGTACTTC
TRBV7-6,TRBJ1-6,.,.,CASRPTQGLLHF,TGTGCCAGCAGACCCACCCAGGGGTTGCTCCACTTT
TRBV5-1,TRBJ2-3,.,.,CASSLSADTQYF,TGCGCCAGCAGCTTGTCCGCAGATACGCAGTATTTT
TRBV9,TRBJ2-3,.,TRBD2,CASSERGGTDTQYF,TGTGCCAGCTCTGAGCGGGGGGGGACAGATACGCAGTATTTT
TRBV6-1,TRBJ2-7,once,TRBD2,CASKGASGSGEQYF,TGTGCCAGCAAAGGGGCTAGCGGGAGCGGTGAGCAGTACTTC
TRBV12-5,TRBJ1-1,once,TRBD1,CASGSGQGRPEAFF,TGTGCTAGTGGTTCCGGACAGGGCCGCCCTGAAGCTTTCTTT
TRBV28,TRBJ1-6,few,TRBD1,CASSLGQGAGGPLHF,TGTGCCAGCAGTTTGGGACAGGGGGCAGGAGGACCCCTCCACTTT
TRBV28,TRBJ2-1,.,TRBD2,CASSTGGRRFVEQFF,TGTGCCAGCAGCACGGGGGGACGGCGGTTTGTTGAGCAGTTCTTC
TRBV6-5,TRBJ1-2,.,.,CASSYYQAPVYGYTF,TGTGCCAGCAGTTACTATCAGGCTCCGGTCTATGGCTACACCTTC
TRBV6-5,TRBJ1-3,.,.,CASSSTGNSGNTIYF,TGTGCCAGCAGTTCAACAGGGAACTCTGGAAACACCATATATTTT
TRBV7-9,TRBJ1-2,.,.,CASAGGGHGYTF,TGTGCCAGCGCTGGGGGAGGTCATGGCTACACCTTC
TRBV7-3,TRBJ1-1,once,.,CASSPIGETEAFF,TGTGCCAGCAGCCCCATTGGGGAGACTGAAGCTTTCTTT
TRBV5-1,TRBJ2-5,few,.,CASSLASAEETQYF,TGCGCCAGCAGCTTGGCGTCTGCAGAAGAGACCCAGTACTTC
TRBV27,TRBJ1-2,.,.,CASSLRGAIGYTF,TGTGCCAGCAGTTTACGGGGGGCGATCGGCTACACCTTC
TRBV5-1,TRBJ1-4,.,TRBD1,CASSPRTGGVEKLFF,TGCGCCAGCAGCCCTCGGACAGGAGGGGTTGAAAAACTGTTTTTT
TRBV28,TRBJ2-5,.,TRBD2,CASSFSGRAGTQYF,TGTGCCAGCAGCTTTAGCGGGAGGGCCGGGACCCAGTACTTC
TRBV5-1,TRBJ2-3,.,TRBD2,CASSLVAGGESSTDTQYF,TGCGCCAGCAGCTTGGTAGCGGGGGGGGAATCTAGCACAGATACGCAGTATTTT
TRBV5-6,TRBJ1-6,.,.,CASVGQEGSPLHF,TGTGCCAGCGTGGGGCAGGAAGGTTCACCCCTCCACTTT
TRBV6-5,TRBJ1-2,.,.,CASSQQVDRNYGYTF,TGTGCCAGCAGCCAACAAGTCGACAGGAACTATGGCTACACCTTC
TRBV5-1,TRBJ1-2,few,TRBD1,CASSTGQANYGYTF,TGCGCCAGCAGCACCGGACAGGCTAACTATGGCTACACCTTC
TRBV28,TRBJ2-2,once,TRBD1,CASSPRGTGEAGELFF,TGTGCCAGCAGCCCCCGGGGGACAGGAGAGGCCGGGGAGCTGTTTTTT
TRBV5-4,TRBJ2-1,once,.,CASSLAASSYNEQFF,TGTGCCAGCAGCTTGGCGGCTAGCTCCTACAATGAGCAGTTCTTC
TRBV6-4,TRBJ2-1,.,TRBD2,CASSREDSLTNEQFF,TGTGCCAGCAGTCGGGAGGATTCACTAACGAATGAGCAGTTCTTC
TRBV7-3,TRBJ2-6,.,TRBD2,CASSLSSGRGSGANVLTF,TGTGCCAGCAGCTTAAGTAGCGGGAGGGGCTCTGGGGCCAACGTCCTGACTTTC
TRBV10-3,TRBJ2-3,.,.,CAVRGGREAADTQYF,TGTGCCGTACGAGGGGGTCGGGAGGCAGCAGATACGCAGTATTTT
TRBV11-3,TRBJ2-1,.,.,CASSLGSLNEQFF,TGTGCCAGCAGCTTAGGTTCTCTCAATGAGCAGTTCTTC
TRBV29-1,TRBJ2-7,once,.,CSVKTASYEQYF,TGCAGCGTTAAGACTGCGTCCTACGAGCAGTACTTC
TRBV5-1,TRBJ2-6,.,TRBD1,CASSVDRVSGANVLTF,TGCGCCAGCAGCGTCGACAGGGTCTCTGGGGCCAACGTCCTGACTTTC
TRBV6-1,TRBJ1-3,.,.,CASTPTEYTIYF,TGTGCCAGCACCCCGACAGAATACACCATATATTTT
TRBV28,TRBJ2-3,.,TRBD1,CASSPGDRGTDTQYF,TGTGCCAGCAGCCCGGGGGACAGGGGAACAGATACGCAGTATTTT
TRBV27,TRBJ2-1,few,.,CASSPRLEGEQFF,TGTGCCAGCAGTCCTCGACTAGAAGGTGAGCAGTTCTTC
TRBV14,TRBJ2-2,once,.,CASSRLNTGELFF,TGTGCCAGCAGCCGTCTGAACACCGGGGAGCTGTTTTTT
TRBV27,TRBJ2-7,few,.,CASPTTGPVNEQYF,TGTGCCAGCCCGACGACAGGTCCAGTTAACGAGCAGTACTTC